Listed below are T cell receptor beta chains from one sample, sequenced in a study of blood T cell repertoires in COVID-19. The data were produced by immunoSEQ multiplex PCR, yet TCRdb's version contains in-frame clones alone and is incomplete. Of 240,000 or so clones listed, roughly 80% are singletons. Material for sequencing was peripheral blood. The source of these receptors is a woman under 30 with acute or convalescent COVID-19. Each CDR3 is given with its conserved first and last residue. The D gene is left open where the match is weak. Clone size, where shown, is once, few, many, or a class for clones that have expanded.

V gene: TRBV6-2/TRBV6-3; clone size: NA; D gene: NA; J gene: TRBJ1-6; CDR3 length: 14; CDR3 DNA: TGTGCCAGCAGCCCCGGACTGGATGCTTCACCCCTCCACTTT; CDR3 protein: CASSPGLDASPLHF
V gene: TRBV19; clone size: NA; D gene: NA; J gene: TRBJ1-1; CDR3 length: 14; CDR3 DNA: TGTGCCAGTAGCAACACAGATTTCAACACTGAAGCTTTCTTT; CDR3 protein: CASSNTDFNTEAFF
V gene: TRBV7-9; clone size: few; D gene: NA; J gene: TRBJ1-2; CDR3 length: 13; CDR3 DNA: TGTGCCAGCAGCTGGGACACGTACTATGGCTACACCTTC; CDR3 protein: CASSWDTYYGYTF
V gene: TRBV29-1; clone size: NA; D gene: NA; J gene: TRBJ1-3; CDR3 length: 12; CDR3 DNA: TGCAGCGTTGGGACAGATGGAAACACCATATATTTT; CDR3 protein: CSVGTDGNTIYF
V gene: TRBV3-1/TRBV3-2; clone size: NA; D gene: NA; J gene: TRBJ2-3; CDR3 length: 15; CDR3 DNA: TGTGCCAGCAGCCAAGATTGGCTAGCGACAGATACGCAGTATTTT; CDR3 protein: CASSQDWLATDTQYF
V gene: TRBV6-5; clone size: NA; D gene: NA; J gene: TRBJ2-1; CDR3 length: 15; CDR3 DNA: TGTGCCAGCAGTTACGATCTAGGGACATTTAATGAGCAGTTCTTC; CDR3 protein: CASSYDLGTFNEQFF
V gene: TRBV7-9; clone size: NA; D gene: TRBD1; J gene: TRBJ2-7; CDR3 length: 16; CDR3 DNA: TGTGCCAGCAGCCCCTACACCGGGACAGGCTCCTACGAGCAGTACTTC; CDR3 protein: CASSPYTGTGSYEQYF
V gene: TRBV20-1; clone size: NA; D gene: NA; J gene: TRBJ1-2; CDR3 length: 11; CDR3 DNA: TGCAGTGCTGGCGGGCTCTATGGCTACACCTTC; CDR3 protein: CSAGGLYGYTF
V gene: TRBV30; clone size: NA; D gene: NA; J gene: TRBJ2-7; CDR3 length: 11; CDR3 DNA: TGTGCCCAATCGCAGGGGAACGAGCAGTACTTC; CDR3 protein: CAQSQGNEQYF
V gene: TRBV29-1; clone size: NA; D gene: TRBD2; J gene: TRBJ2-5; CDR3 length: 14; CDR3 DNA: TGCAGCGTTGAAGCCAGGCTAGCGGGAGTGAGTCCGTACTTC; CDR3 protein: CSVEARLAGVSPYF
V gene: TRBV28; clone size: NA; D gene: NA; J gene: TRBJ1-6; CDR3 length: 17; CDR3 DNA: TGTGCCAGCAGTCTTTATCCGGGGAGCTCCTATAATTCACCCCTCCACTTT; CDR3 protein: CASSLYPGSSYNSPLHF
V gene: TRBV5-1; clone size: NA; D gene: TRBD1; J gene: TRBJ1-5; CDR3 length: 14; CDR3 DNA: TGCGCCAGCAGCCAACAGGGGGCAGGTCAGCCCCAGCATTTT; CDR3 protein: CASSQQGAGQPQHF